This T cell receptor beta chain was recorded in a study of blood T cell repertoires in COVID-19. Study-level information: Material from acute and convalescent COVID-19 was sourced from the United States, Italy and Spain. Sample material is recorded as cDNA or gDNA derived from T cells, B-cell-depleted T cells, or PBMCs.

Trimming at V came to 6 bases and at J to 1 base, leaving 5 bases not matched to a gene. Germline CDR1 reads SQVTM; CDR2 reads ANQGSEA. CDR3 length equals 15 residues. Original processing methods: Amplification with reference gene primers provided the estimates of nucleated cell counts. The method was immunoSEQ multiplex PCR; TCRdb's version includes in-frame clones alone and lacks a portion of them. That table supplies the V and J calls and clone size; D and trimming were determined from the DNA. The repertoire includes tens of thousands of clones, approximately 89% of them detected once, and almost 7% sits in the top ten.

The genes are TRBV29-1 and TRBJ2-3; 12 bases match TRBD2. The sequencing input was peripheral blood. This clonotype was obtained from a woman older than 75 with acute or convalescent COVID-19. CDR3 sequence (DNA): TGCAGCGTCGGTAGACTAGCGGGGGGCACAGATACGCAGTATTTT. Protein: CSVGRLAGGTDTQYF.